This TCR beta chain emerged from a study of blood T cell repertoires in COVID-19. About the study: Sample material is recorded as cDNA or gDNA derived from T cells, B-cell-depleted T cells, or PBMCs.

Looked up from germline, CDR1 is PRHDT and CDR2 is FYEKMQ (reference sequence). The CDR3 totals 13 residues. J gave up 7 bases and V 3 bases, and 4 bases lay outside the gene matches. Method: immunoSEQ multiplex PCR; TCRdb's copy keeps in-frame clones and lacks some. The sample shows approximately 240,000 clones, 85% to 95% of them seen only once. Donors were grouped by their self-reported clinical history. The study counted Cohort 3 donors as recovered given two negative PCRs, clearance, or symptom resolution. The count of this clone is one. This clonotype originated in a woman aged 18-29 years who had recovered from COVID-19. This rearrangement joins TRBV13 to TRBJ2-7; 9 positions match TRBD1. Sequenced material: PBMCs or T cells enriched from blood (not recorded which). The CDR3 coding sequence is TGTGCCAGCAGCTTCTCGACAGGGGGAGAGCAGTACTTC. This sequence encodes CASSFSTGGEQYF. The full variable domain, rest sourced from reference TRBV13 and TRBJ2-7, is AAGVIQSPRHLIKEKRETATLKCYPIPRHDTVYWYQQGPGQDPQFLISFYEKMQSDKGSIPDRFSAQQFSDYHSELNMSSLELGDSALYFCASSFSTGGEQYFGPGTRLTVT.